The subject of this entry is one T cell receptor beta chain. The sample is drawn from a study of cytomegalovirus exposure and HLA in healthy donors. The CDR3 has 16 amino acids. CDR1 and CDR2 from the germline V gene are MGHRA and YSYEKL. The V end was cut by 0 bases, the J end by 5 bases, with 14 bases between. Primers included in the PCR were 60 Vbeta and 13 Jbeta primers. Clones were sequenced by immunoSEQ multiplex PCR, and TCRdb holds only the in-frame ones, with some missing. The table has 200,000 or so clones, approximately 80% seen once. The clonotype comes from a middle-aged man in good health and CMV-seronegative. J is TRBJ1-5 and V is TRBV4-1, with unresolved D. The material sequenced was PBMCs. Here the CDR3 reads CASSQDSTSRDQPQHF. DNA of the CDR3: TGCGCCAGCAGCCAAGATAGTACCAGCCGGGATCAGCCCCAGCATTTT.